Presented here are 19 T cell receptor beta chains from one specimen sequenced in a study of shared clonotypes between healthy human individuals. TCRdb's table, derived via immunoSEQ multiplex PCR, lists solely in-frame clones and lacks some. The sample consists of 660,000 or so clones, around 96% of them appearing once. Terminally differentiated effector memory CD45RA+ cells were excluded from the naive CD8 cells, which were CD45RO-negative and positively selected for CCR7. The sample comprised naive CD8+ T cells sorted from blood. The receptors come from a woman in her 30s in good health.

The V call is TRBV5-1, the J call TRBJ1-2; TRBD1 matches 8 bases. V lost 7 bases, J lost 4 bases, and 6 bases stayed unmatched. CDR1 SGHRS and CDR2 YFSETQ come from the germline V gene. The CDR3 has 13 residues. The CDR3 loop reads CASSQGAAYGYTF. The CDR3 DNA follows: TGCGCCAGCTCCCAGGGGGCGGCCTATGGCTACACCTTC.

The chain has TRBV5-4 and TRBJ2-1; 11 bases fit TRBD2. CDR1 is SGHNT and CDR2 is YYREEE in the germline V gene (reference sequence). The V segment lost 0 bases and the J segment 8 bases; nucleotides outside the gene matches: 10. The CDR3 loop spans 17 amino acids. The CDR3 is CASSLDLAGGKGDEQFF. In DNA, the CDR3 is TGTGCCAGCAGCTTGGATCTAGCGGGAGGAAAAGGGGATGAGCAGTTCTTC.

This chain uses TRBV28 with TRBJ2-5; D possibly matches TRBD1 or TRBD2 (5 bases each). The germline V and J ends were trimmed by 5 bases and 5 bases, with 15 bases remaining between them. CDR1 MDHEN and CDR2 SYDVKM come from the germline V gene. The CDR3 sequence is 14 residues long. The CDR3 spells CASSPVSWGETQYF. In DNA, the CDR3 is TGTGCCAGCAGTCCCGTGAGTTGGGGGGAGACCCAGTACTTC. Full variable domain (missing parts from reference TRBV28 and TRBJ2-5): DVKVTQSSRYLVKRTGEKVFLECVQDMDHENMFWYRQDPGLGLRLIYFSYDVKMKEKGDIPEGYSVSREKKERFSLILESASTNQTSMYLCASSPVSWGETQYFGPGTRLLVL.

As for this clone: The sample has other DNA sequences that encode this CDR3 too. This sequence joins TRBV5-6 and TRBJ2-7; D is undetermined. Germline V gene lookup returns CDR1 SGHDT and CDR2 YYEEEE. Trimming removed 3 bases at V and 2 bases at J, with 9 bases between. The CDR3 is 13 amino acids. The CDR3 reads CASSSGGTYEQYF. CDR3 sequence (DNA): TGTGCCAGCAGCTCGGGCGGAACCTACGAGCAGTACTTC.

J is TRBJ2-5 and V is TRBV27, with 13 positions matching TRBD2. This CDR3 comprises 16 residues. The V gene end was trimmed by 5 bases and the J gene end by 0 bases; junction bases not matched to a gene: 3. Germline CDR1 reads MNHEY; CDR2 reads SMNVEV (reference sequence). CDR3 bases: TGTGCCAGCAGTCCACTAGCGGGAGGGTACCAAGAGACCCAGTACTTC. This encodes CASSPLAGGYQETQYF.

This clone was counted a single time. The chain links TRBV27 to TRBJ2-7, with TRBD2 matching over 12 bases. The V segment lost 3 bases and the J segment 4 bases; nucleotides outside the gene matches: 10. In germline, CDR1 is MNHEY, CDR2 SMNVEV (reference sequence). The CDR3 is made up of 17 amino acids. CDR3 protein: CASSFSSTSGSQYEQYF. In nucleotides, the CDR3 is TGTGCCAGCAGTTTCTCCTCGACTAGCGGGAGTCAATACGAGCAGTACTTC.

The V gene is TRBV27, the J gene TRBJ2-7; the match to TRBD1 covers 8 bases. V was clipped by 5 bases and J by 3 bases; unmatched bases: 9. Germline loops: CDR1 MNHEY, CDR2 SMNVEV (reference sequence). The CDR3 runs 15 residues. The DNA of the CDR3 is TGTGCCAGCAGTCAACGACAGGGGATTGTCTACGAGCAGTACTTC. Its translation: CASSQRQGIVYEQYF.

The gene calls are TRBV13 and TRBJ1-5, with 7 bases fitting TRBD1. The V segment lost 0 bases and the J segment 6 bases; nucleotides outside the gene matches: 5. CDR1 is PRHDT and CDR2 is FYEKMQ in the germline V gene (reference sequence). This CDR3 spans 15 amino acids. The CDR3 reads CASSLGTGRGQPQHF. CDR3 bases: TGTGCCAGCAGCTTAGGGACAGGGCGAGGTCAGCCCCAGCATTTT. The full variable domain, rest sourced from reference TRBV13 and TRBJ1-5, is AAGVIQSPRHLIKEKRETATLKCYPIPRHDTVYWYQQGPGQDPQFLISFYEKMQSDKGSIPDRFSAQQFSDYHSELNMSSLELGDSALYFCASSLGTGRGQPQHFGDGTRLSIL.

This chain links TRBV28 with TRBJ2-1; the D gene is possibly TRBD2 (6 bases). V lost 4 bases, J lost 2 bases, and 12 bases lay in between. The germline CDR1 and CDR2 sequences are MDHEN and SYDVKM. CDR3 length: 15 residues. The chain's CDR3 is CASSSPGLTYNEQFF. As DNA, the CDR3 is TGTGCCAGCAGTTCCCCGGGACTTACCTACAATGAGCAGTTCTTC.

The genes are TRBV27 and TRBJ2-7, with TRBD1 identical over 10 bases. Trimming cost V 4 bases and J 7 bases; bases outside gene matches: 13. Germline CDR1 is MNHEY and CDR2 is SMNVEV (reference sequence). CDR3 length: 16 amino acids. CDR3 protein: CASSSRDRGPSWEQYF. CDR3 DNA: TGTGCCAGCAGTTCCCGGGACAGGGGTCCATCGTGGGAGCAGTACTTC.

As to this clone: One end of the junction is discordant with germline, which a read error may explain. The chain carries TRBV5-8 and TRBJ1-2; D is ambiguous. Germline V gene data show CDR1 as SGHTS and CDR2 as YDEGEE. CDR3 length: 10 amino acids. The CDR3 reads CASSPPPEYF. In DNA form, the CDR3 reads TGTGCCAGCAGCCCACCCCCGGAATACTTC.

This sequence joins TRBV27 and TRBJ1-2, with 10 bases fitting TRBD1. Per germline, CDR1 MNHEY and CDR2 SMNVEV (reference sequence). This CDR3 contains 16 residues. The V and J ends lost 5 bases and 4 bases, in that order; junction bases with no gene match: 10. This CDR3 reads CASSGVGDRGIYGYTF. Written as DNA, the CDR3 is TGTGCCAGCAGTGGGGTCGGGGACAGGGGTATCTATGGCTACACCTTC.

The chain uses TRBV4-1 and TRBJ2-3; D may be TRBD2 (5 bases). Trimming shortened V by 1 base and J by 2 bases, and 10 bases separated the two germline ends. The germline CDR1 and CDR2 sequences are MGHRA and YSYEKL. CDR3 size: 15 residues. CDR3: CASSQVERPTDTQYF. The DNA of the CDR3 is TGCGCCAGCAGCCAAGTTGAGCGGCCCACAGATACGCAGTATTTT.

This clone showed up just once. The chain combines TRBV27 with TRBJ2-7; 10 nucleotides match TRBD2. Per the germline V gene, CDR1 is MNHEY and CDR2 is SMNVEV (reference sequence). Trimming cost V 0 bases and J 5 bases; bases outside gene matches: 10. The CDR3 totals 17 residues. The DNA for the CDR3 is TGTGCCAGCAGTTTATCCGGAGGGACTAGCGTTCCAAACGAGCAGTACTTC. Residues: CASSLSGGTSVPNEQYF.

Here the CDR3 reads CSVAGTSGRAHPETQYF. The CDR3 DNA is TGCAGCGTTGCGGGGACTAGCGGGAGGGCTCACCCAGAGACCCAGTACTTC. The chain combines TRBV29-1 with TRBJ2-5, with TRBD2 matching over 16 bases. V shed 4 bases and J 4 bases; nucleotides not matched to a gene: 9. The length of the CDR3 is 17 residues. The germline CDR1 and CDR2 sequences are SQVTM and ANQGSEA.

The genes are TRBV23-1 and TRBJ2-3; 15 nucleotides align to TRBD2. TRBV23-1 is given ORF status, its function remaining uncertain. V shed 2 bases and J 2 bases; nucleotides not matched to a gene: 5. The CDR3 totals 18 residues. The CDR3 reads CASSQGTSGRRHTDTQYF. The CDR3 region has the DNA TGCGCCAGCAGTCAAGGGACTAGCGGGAGGAGGCACACAGATACGCAGTATTTT.

V and J are TRBV28 and TRBJ2-1; TRBD2 agrees at 8 bases. The CDR3 runs 19 residues. Germline assignment: CDR1 MDHEN and CDR2 SYDVKM. V shed 6 bases, J shed 0 bases, and the junction held 16 bases outside the gene matches. CDR3 loop: CASRPPVSGTLSSYNEQFF. In DNA form, the CDR3 reads TGTGCCAGCAGACCACCTGTTAGCGGGACGCTGAGCTCCTACAATGAGCAGTTCTTC.

In its sample, this clone was seen once. The sample contains more than one DNA sequence encoding this CDR3. The rearrangement joins TRBV4-1 to TRBJ2-5; D gene ambiguous. Trimming removed 3 bases at V and 0 bases at J, with 2 bases between. The CDR3 has 12 amino acids. Germline CDR1 and CDR2: MGHRA and YSYEKL. The chain's CDR3 is CASSQDQETQYF. In nucleotides, the CDR3 is TGCGCCAGCAGCCAGGACCAAGAGACCCAGTACTTC.

This chain joins TRBV6-4 and TRBJ2-1; D is perhaps TRBD1 or TRBD2 (5 bases each). The CDR3 totals 14 residues. CDR1 and CDR2 from the germline V gene are MRHNA and SNTAGT. The V end lost 0 bases, the J end lost 12 bases, and 15 bases lay between the germline ends. As DNA, the CDR3 is TGTGCCAGCAGTGACTCGACGGAGGCTCAGGGGCAGTTCTTC. Translation gives CASSDSTEAQGQFF.